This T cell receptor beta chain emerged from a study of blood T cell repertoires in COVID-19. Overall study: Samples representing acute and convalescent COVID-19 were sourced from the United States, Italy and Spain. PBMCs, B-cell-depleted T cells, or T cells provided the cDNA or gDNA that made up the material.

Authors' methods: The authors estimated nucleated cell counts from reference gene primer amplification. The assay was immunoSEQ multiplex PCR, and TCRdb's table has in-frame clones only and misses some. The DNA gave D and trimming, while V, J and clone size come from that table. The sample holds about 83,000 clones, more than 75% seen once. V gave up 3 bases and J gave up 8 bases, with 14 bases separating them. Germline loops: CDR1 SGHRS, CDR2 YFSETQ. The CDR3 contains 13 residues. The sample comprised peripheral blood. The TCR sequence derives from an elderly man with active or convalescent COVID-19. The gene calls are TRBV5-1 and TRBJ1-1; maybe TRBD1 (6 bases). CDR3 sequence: CASSWERGTEAFF. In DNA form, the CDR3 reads TGCGCCAGCAGCTGGGAGCGGGGGACAGAAGCTTTCTTT.